This TCR beta chain stems from a study of B cell selection in AIRE deficiency. General study results and limits: About 30% of healthy-shared Treg TCRbeta sequences appeared in patient Tconv cells. Patient Tconv and Treg cells showed healthy-like TCRBV usage, CDR3 length, diversity.

Regulatory T cells were sorted as CD4+CD25hiCD127low/negative. The sample holds one count of this clone. The antigen is not known. As handled by the study authors: Patients' Tregs yielded about 51,000 distinct TCRbeta sequences; donors' around 100,000. Sequenced by immunoSEQ multiplex PCR; TCRdb stores in-frame clones only, minus some. The V and J calls and clone size come from that table; D and trimming were worked out from the DNA. The sample holds 20,000 to 25,000 clones, approximately 94% seen once. The CDR3 is made up of 16 amino acids. The ends lost 3 bases at V and 2 bases at J; junction bases unmatched: 7. Germline lookup yields CDR1 MDHEN and CDR2 SYDVKM.

The sequence was collected from a human donor with AIRE deficiency. This chain joins TRBV28 and TRBJ2-1; 7 bases align to TRBD1. The sequenced sample consisted of Tregs sorted from PBMCs. The CDR3 DNA reads as TGTGCCAGCAGTTTGACAGGGACCCTAGCCTACAATGAGCAGTTCTTC. Residues: CASSLTGTLAYNEQFF.